This T cell receptor beta chain came from a study of cytomegalovirus exposure and HLA in healthy donors. This table comes from immunoSEQ multiplex PCR, and its TCRdb copy is limited to in-frame clones, with some not included. The sample consists of hundreds of thousands of clones, 80% to 85% of them appearing once. Points on this clone: What it binds is not known.

Study-wide results and limits: Specificity for CMV antigens was confirmed in vitro for three of the CMV-associated chains.

The sample comprised PBMCs. The TCR was taken from a woman in her 30s in good health and CMV-seropositive.

The CDR3 nucleotides read TGTGCCAGCAGTGATTTTAGGAACACTGAAGCTTTCTTT. This codes for CASSDFRNTEAFF. V is TRBV25-1 and J is TRBJ1-1; unclear D gene. V was cut by 3 bases and J by 1 base, with 6 bases left in between. The CDR3 spans 13 residues. The germline gives CDR1 MGHDK, CDR2 SYGVNS.